This is a list of T cell receptor beta chains from one sample in a study of T cells in narcolepsy. Measured with immunoSEQ multiplex PCR; TCRdb has only the in-frame clones, and not every one. The repertoire holds tens of thousands of clones, with roughly 81% as singletons. The source material was CD45RA- memory CD4+ T cells from PBMCs. These receptors were obtained from a human donor with narcolepsy. Each CDR3 is given with its conserved first and last residue. The D gene is left open where the match is weak. Size is omitted from some rows. Given values are once, few, many or a class for expanded clones.

>NA|TRBJ2-1|TRBV11-1|NA|14
CASSLGLGEKKQFF
TGTGCCAGCAGCCTAGGGCTCGGGGAGAAAAAGCAGTTCTTC
>NA|TRBJ2-5|TRBV6-5|NA|16
CASSYSGRDTQETQYF
TGTGCCAGCAGTTACTCGGGCCGGGACACCCAAGAGACCCAGTACTTC
>NA|TRBJ2-2|TRBV6-6|NA|15
CASSYHGGGTGELFF
TGTGCCAGCAGTTACCACGGTGGTGGCACCGGGGAGCTGTTTTTT
>NA|TRBJ1-1|TRBV19|TRBD1|15
CASIRGTGIVTEAFF
TGTGCCAGTATTAGGGGGACAGGGATTGTGACTGAAGCTTTCTTT
>few|TRBJ2-1|TRBV6-1|NA|15
CASSERQHSYNEQFF
TGTGCCAGCAGTGAACGGCAACACTCCTACAATGAGCAGTTCTTC
>NA|TRBJ2-2|TRBV29-1|NA|13
CSVAIVIPGELFF
TGCAGCGTTGCAATTGTGATCCCCGGGGAGCTGTTTTTT
>once|TRBJ1-1|TRBV7-8|TRBD1|13
CASSPERGLSAFF
TGTGCCAGCAGCCCCGAAAGGGGGCTGTCAGCTTTCTTT
>NA|TRBJ2-3|TRBV28|NA|15
CASSLVGVDSYNQYF
TGTGCCAGCAGCCTAGTCGGAGTGGACAGCTATAACCAGTATTTT
>NA|TRBJ2-7|TRBV18|NA|15
CAGSPLDGTLTEQYF
TGTGCCGGCTCACCCTTAGATGGGACACTAACCGAGCAGTACTTC
>NA|TRBJ2-1|TRBV7-9|NA|15
CASSHTSLSYNEQFF
TGTGCCAGCAGCCATACTAGCCTTTCCTACAATGAGCAGTTCTTC
>NA|TRBJ1-2|TRBV4-2|TRBD1|14
CASSRETGAYGYTF
TGTGCCAGCAGCCGGGAGACAGGGGCGTACGGCTACACCTTC
>NA|TRBJ2-1|TRBV6-5|TRBD1|15
CASRKDRTLYNEQFF
TGTGCCAGCCGTAAGGACAGGACCCTTTACAATGAGCAGTTCTTC
>NA|TRBJ2-2|TRBV5-1|NA|12
CASSAGTGELFF
TGCGCCAGCTCCGCGGGCACCGGGGAGCTGTTTTTT
>NA|TRBJ2-7|TRBV19|NA|13
CASAFSEPYEQYF
TGTGCCAGTGCCTTTAGCGAACCATACGAGCAGTACTTC
>NA|TRBJ1-5|TRBV28|NA|14
CASTTAGFNQPQHF
TGTGCCAGCACCACCGCAGGGTTTAATCAGCCCCAGCATTTT
>NA|TRBJ2-5|TRBV11-2|NA|12
CASSLWAETQYF
TGTGCCAGCAGCTTATGGGCCGAGACCCAGTACTTC
>few|TRBJ1-2|TRBV2|NA|13
CASSRDGGTGYTF
TGTGCCAGCAGTCGGGACGGGGGCACCGGCTACACCTTC
>NA|TRBJ2-1|TRBV5-4|NA|15
CASSLTRPPGNEQFF
TGTGCCAGCAGCCTGACCCGACCACCTGGGAATGAGCAGTTCTTC
>NA|TRBJ1-4|TRBV7-6|TRBD1|18
CASSLGTGRTTTNEKLFF
TGTGCCAGCAGCCTGGGGACAGGCCGTACAACAACTAATGAAAAACTGTTTTTT
>NA|TRBJ2-7|TRBV6-6|TRBD1|15
CASSINRDRAFLQYF
TGTGCCAGCAGTATAAACCGGGACAGGGCATTTTTGCAGTACTTC
>NA|TRBJ1-1|TRBV4-3|NA|13
CASSPQIFTEAFF
TGCGCCAGCAGCCCCCAGATTTTCACTGAAGCTTTCTTT
>NA|TRBJ1-1|TRBV18|NA|14
CASSPDFVGTEAFF
TGTGCCAGCTCACCCGATTTTGTGGGGACTGAAGCTTTCTTT
>NA|TRBJ2-3|TRBV11-3|TRBD2|18
CASSSRTSGILSTDTQYF
TGTGCCAGCAGCTCTCGGACTAGCGGGATCCTTAGCACAGATACGCAGTATTTT
>NA|TRBJ1-1|TRBV15|NA|15
CATSSLHTGNTEAFF
TGTGCCACCAGCAGCCTCCATACAGGGAACACTGAAGCTTTCTTT
>NA|TRBJ1-2|TRBV6-9|NA|12
CASAPGNYGYTF
TGTGCCAGCGCCCCAGGGAACTATGGCTACACCTTC
>NA|TRBJ2-3|TRBV11-3|TRBD2|16
CASSATSGRASDTQYF
TGTGCCAGCAGCGCAACTAGCGGGAGGGCATCAGATACGCAGTATTTT
>NA|TRBJ1-5|TRBV27|NA|12
CASSFLYQPQHF
TGTGCCAGCAGTTTTTTATATCAGCCCCAGCATTTT
>NA|TRBJ1-5|TRBV7-9|NA|13
CASSLNQLQPQHF
TGTGCCAGCAGCTTAAATCAGCTACAGCCCCAGCATTTT
>NA|TRBJ2-2|TRBV5-1|NA|15
CASSLGGANTGELFF
TGCGCCAGCAGCTTGGGCGGGGCGAACACCGGGGAGCTGTTTTTT